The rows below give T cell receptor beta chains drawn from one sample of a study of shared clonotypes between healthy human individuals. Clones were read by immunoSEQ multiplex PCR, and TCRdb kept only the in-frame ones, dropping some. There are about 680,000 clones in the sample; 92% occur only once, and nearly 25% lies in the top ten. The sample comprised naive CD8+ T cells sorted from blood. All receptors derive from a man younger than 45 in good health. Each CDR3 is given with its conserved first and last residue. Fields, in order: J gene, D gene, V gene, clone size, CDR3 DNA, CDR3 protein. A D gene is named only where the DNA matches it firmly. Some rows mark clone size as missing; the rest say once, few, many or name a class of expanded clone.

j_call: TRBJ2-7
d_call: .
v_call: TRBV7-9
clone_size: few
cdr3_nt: TGTGCCAGCAGCTTAGGCGTATACGAGCAGTACTTC
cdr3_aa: CASSLGVYEQYF

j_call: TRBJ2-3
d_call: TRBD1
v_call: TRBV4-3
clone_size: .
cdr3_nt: TGCGCCAGCAGCCCGGACAGGGGGTTTACAGATACGCAGTATTTT
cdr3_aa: CASSPDRGFTDTQYF

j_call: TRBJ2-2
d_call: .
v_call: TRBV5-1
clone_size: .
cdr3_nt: TGCGCCAGCAGCTTGGTTTCAGTGGCAGCCGGGGAGCTGTTTTTT
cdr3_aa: CASSLVSVAAGELFF

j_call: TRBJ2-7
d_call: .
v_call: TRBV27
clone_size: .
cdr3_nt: TGTGCCAGCAGTTTGGCAGCGAAACTTTACGAGCAGTACTTC
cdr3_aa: CASSLAAKLYEQYF

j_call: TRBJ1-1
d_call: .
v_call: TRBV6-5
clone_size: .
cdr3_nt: TGTGCCAGCAGTTACGATCGAACTGAAGCTTTCTTT
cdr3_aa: CASSYDRTEAFF

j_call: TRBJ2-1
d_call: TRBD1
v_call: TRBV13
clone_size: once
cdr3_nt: TGTGCCAGCAGCCCCAGGGGGCCGAGCTCCTACAATGAGCAGTTCTTC
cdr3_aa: CASSPRGPSSYNEQFF

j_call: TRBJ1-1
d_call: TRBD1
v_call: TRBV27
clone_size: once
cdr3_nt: TGTGCCAGCAGTCTGTCGGGGGACAGGTTCAACACTGAAGCTTTCTTT
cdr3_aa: CASSLSGDRFNTEAFF

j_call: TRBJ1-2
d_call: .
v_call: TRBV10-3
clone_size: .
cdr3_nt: TGTGCCATCACCGAGGAAGAAGGGTATGGCTACACCTTC
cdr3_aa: CAITEEEGYGYTF

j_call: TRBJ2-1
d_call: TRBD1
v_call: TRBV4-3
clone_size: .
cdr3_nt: TGCGCCAGCGGGCCGGGACAGGGATGGCATGAGCAGTTCTTC
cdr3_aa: CASGPGQGWHEQFF

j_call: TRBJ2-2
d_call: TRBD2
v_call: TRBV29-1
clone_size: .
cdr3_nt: TGCAGCGCCAAGCTTAGCGGGAGGGCCGGGGAGCTGTTTTTT
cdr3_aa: CSAKLSGRAGELFF

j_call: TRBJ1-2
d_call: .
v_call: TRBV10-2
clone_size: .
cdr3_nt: TGCGCCAGCAGTGAGTCGGGTAGGAAGGGCCGGGGCTACACCTTC
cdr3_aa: CASSESGRKGRGYTF

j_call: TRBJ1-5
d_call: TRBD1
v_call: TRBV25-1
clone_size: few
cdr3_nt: TGTGCCAGCATCAAGATCCGGGACAGGCTCTTCGATAAGCCCCAGCATTTT
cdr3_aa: CASIKIRDRLFDKPQHF

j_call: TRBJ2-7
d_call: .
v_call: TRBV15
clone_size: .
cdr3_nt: TGTGCCACCACCTCCCGAGCTCGCGTGTCCCCCGAGCAGTACTTC
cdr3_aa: CATTSRARVSPEQYF

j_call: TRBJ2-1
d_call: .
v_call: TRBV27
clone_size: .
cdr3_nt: TGTGCCAGCAGTTTTTCGGGGCAGATGTACAATGAGCAGTTCTTC
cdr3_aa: CASSFSGQMYNEQFF

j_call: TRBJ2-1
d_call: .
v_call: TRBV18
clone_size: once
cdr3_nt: TGTGCCAGCTCACCACCAGCATCTTACAATGAGCAGTTCTTC
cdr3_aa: CASSPPASYNEQFF

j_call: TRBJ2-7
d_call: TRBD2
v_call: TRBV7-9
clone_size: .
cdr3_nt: TGTGCCAGCATTACTAGCGGGAGAGGCTACGAGCAGTACTTC
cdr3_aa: CASITSGRGYEQYF